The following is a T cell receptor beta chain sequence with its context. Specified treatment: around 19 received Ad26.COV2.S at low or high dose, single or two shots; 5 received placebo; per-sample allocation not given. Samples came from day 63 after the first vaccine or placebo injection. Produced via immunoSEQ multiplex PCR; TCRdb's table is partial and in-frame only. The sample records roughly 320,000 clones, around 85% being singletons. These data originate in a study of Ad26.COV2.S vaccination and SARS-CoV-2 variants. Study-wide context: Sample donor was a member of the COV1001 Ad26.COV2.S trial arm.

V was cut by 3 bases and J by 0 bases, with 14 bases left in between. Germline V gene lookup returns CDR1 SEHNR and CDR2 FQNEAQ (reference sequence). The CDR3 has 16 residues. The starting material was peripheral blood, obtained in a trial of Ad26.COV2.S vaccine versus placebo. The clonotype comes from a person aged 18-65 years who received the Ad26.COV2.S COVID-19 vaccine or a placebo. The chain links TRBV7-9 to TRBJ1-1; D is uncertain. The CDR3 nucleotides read TGTGCCAGCAGCTTTTATACGTGGGCCATGAACACTGAAGCTTTCTTT. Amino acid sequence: CASSFYTWAMNTEAFF.